This passage covers 31 T cell receptor beta chains from one sample sequenced in a study of T cell responses to AZD1222 COVID-19 vaccine. The data were produced by immunoSEQ multiplex PCR, yet TCRdb's version contains in-frame clones alone and is incomplete. The sample gives some 91,000 clones, 85% to 95% of which show up once; 10% to 15% is in the top ten. The source was peripheral blood, collected on day 0 of AZD1222 vaccination. The source is an adult in good health.

This chain links TRBV6-2 or TRBV6-3 with TRBJ1-3, with D perhaps matching TRBD1 (6 bases). Trimming removed 6 bases from V and 2 bases from J, with 11 bases in between. CDR1 and CDR2 (germline): MNHEY, SVGEGT. This CDR3 spans 14 amino acids. The CDR3 here is CASSNRVTGNTIYF. CDR3 nucleotides: TGTGCCAGCAGCAACAGGGTTACTGGAAACACCATATATTTT.

The genes are TRBV30 and TRBJ2-1; no reliable D call. Trimming shortened V by 0 bases and J by 7 bases, and 16 bases separated the two germline ends. Germline loops: CDR1 GTSNPN, CDR2 SVGIG (reference sequence). This CDR3 has 15 residues. For the CDR3, the DNA is TGTGCCTGGAGTGTACGAGGTACACCCCGGAATGAGCAGTTCTTC. Translated: CAWSVRGTPRNEQFF.

The chain employs TRBV5-4 and TRBJ2-1, with no clear D. Trimming pared 4 bases from V and 8 bases from J, leaving 13 bases between. CDR1 is SGHNT and CDR2 is YYREEE in the germline V gene (reference sequence). CDR3 length: 13 residues. Here the CDR3 DNA reads TGTGCCAGCAGCCCGATTTCCCAGGATGAGCAGTTCTTC. The encoded protein is CASSPISQDEQFF.

The chain recombines TRBV2 with TRBJ1-6; D not certain. V lost 5 bases and J lost 7, with 15 bases in between. The CDR3 extends over 15 amino acids. The germline V gene has CDR1 SNHLY and CDR2 FYNNEI. The CDR3 bases are TGTGCCAGCAGTCTTACCCGGGGTCAGAATTCACCCCTCCACTTT. Protein product: CASSLTRGQNSPLHF.

This sequence joins TRBV6-1 and TRBJ1-5; D might be TRBD1 (5 bases). The CDR3 contains 15 residues. V was clipped by 2 bases and J by 2 bases, with 10 bases between them. Germline V gene data show CDR1 as MNHNS and CDR2 as SASEGT. This CDR3 is CASSEPGGGNQPQHF. The DNA of the CDR3 is TGTGCCAGCAGTGAACCCGGGGGTGGCAATCAGCCCCAGCATTTT.

The chain uses TRBV3-1 (or the pseudogene TRBV3-2) and TRBJ1-5, with D hard to call. From germline, CDR1 is LGHDT and CDR2 YNNKEL (reference sequence). The CDR3 runs to 13 residues. V shed 0 bases and J shed 5 bases, with 5 bases lying between them. CDR3 amino acids: CASSQETHQPQHF. CDR3 DNA sequence: TGTGCCAGCAGCCAAGAAACACATCAGCCCCAGCATTTT.

J is TRBJ2-6 and V is TRBV19; 10 nucleotides line up with TRBD1. J gave up 0 bases and V 4 bases, and 6 bases lay outside the gene matches. Germline V gene sequence: CDR1 LNHDA, CDR2 SQIVND (reference sequence). The CDR3 has 18 amino acids. CDR3 protein: CASSKSGTGDSGANVLTF. The CDR3 DNA follows: TGTGCCAGTAGTAAATCCGGGACAGGGGACTCTGGGGCCAACGTCCTGACTTTC.

This chain uses TRBV30 with TRBJ1-2; D ambiguous. This CDR3 is built from 12 residues. CDR1 and CDR2 from the germline V gene are GTSNPN and SVGIG (reference sequence). Trimming stripped 2 bases from V and 7 bases from J, with 11 bases between. Here the CDR3 DNA reads TGTGCCTGGAGTTCCCGATTTGCTGGCTACACCTTC. Encoded protein: CAWSSRFAGYTF.

J is TRBJ1-2 and V is TRBV6-5, with 7 bases lining up with TRBD1. The germline V gene has CDR1 MNHEY and CDR2 SVGAGI. The V and J ends lost 6 bases and 2 bases, in that order; junction bases with no gene match: 6. This CDR3 is 14 amino acids long. The CDR3 here is CASRPDRTNYGYTF. The CDR3 DNA sequence: TGTGCCAGCAGGCCGGACAGGACGAACTATGGCTACACCTTC.

In this sample, this clone turned up once. The chain employs TRBV19 and TRBJ2-1, with D hard to call. The CDR3 has 14 amino acids. Per the germline V gene, CDR1 is LNHDA and CDR2 is SQIVND (reference sequence). Trimming left V 3 bases short and J 2 bases short, with 8 bases between. This chain's CDR3 is CASSMEQPYNEQFF. The CDR3 DNA reads as TGTGCCAGTAGTATGGAACAGCCCTACAATGAGCAGTTCTTC.

This sequence joins TRBV11-2 and TRBJ2-3, with D perhaps TRBD1 (5 bases). This CDR3 is built from 15 residues. V was clipped by 3 bases and J by 0 bases, with 10 bases between them. Looked up from germline, CDR1 is SGHAT and CDR2 is FQNNGV. The CDR3 coding sequence is TGTGCCAGCAGCTTTACAGGCTTCAGCACAGATACGCAGTATTTT. This gives the protein CASSFTGFSTDTQYF. Complete variable domain (other parts from reference TRBV11-2 and TRBJ2-3): EAGVAQSPRYKIIEKRQSVAFWCNPISGHATLYWYQQILGQGPKLLIQFQNNGVVDDSQLPKDRFSAERLKGVDSTLKIQPAKLEDSAVYLCASSFTGFSTDTQYFGPGTRLTVL.

V gene TRBV7-9 combines with J gene TRBJ1-3; 7 bases fit TRBD1. The junction had 7 bases not matched to a gene; V was cut back by 8 bases and J by 0 bases. Germline CDR1 reads SEHNR; CDR2 reads FQNEAQ (reference sequence). The CDR3 covers 15 residues. The CDR3 coding sequence is TGTGCCAGCGCAACAGGGGCCACCTCTGGAAACACCATATATTTT. It yields the protein CASATGATSGNTIYF.

V gene TRBV7-2 combines with J gene TRBJ2-3, with a weak D call TRBD1 (5 bases). Germline V gives CDR1 SGHTA, CDR2 FQGNSA. The CDR3 is 15 residues long. The CDR3 DNA sequence: TGTGCGGAATCGACAGACATGTCTAGCACAGATACGCAGTATTTT. Residues: CAESTDMSSTDTQYF.

The chain is built from TRBV5-1 and TRBJ1-2; TRBD1 matches 7 bases. CDR1 and CDR2 from the germline V gene are SGHRS and YFSETQ. The CDR3 is made up of 15 amino acids. Trimming at V came to 4 bases and at J to 8 bases, leaving 14 bases not matched to a gene. CDR3 amino acids: CASSPTTGSMRGYTF. The DNA of the CDR3 is TGCGCCAGCAGCCCAACGACAGGGAGTATGAGAGGCTACACCTTC.

The chain links TRBV15 to TRBJ1-5, with D perhaps matching TRBD1 (6 bases). The CDR3 runs to 15 residues. The V and J ends lost 5 bases and 0 bases respectively, with 11 bases between them. Germline-derived CDR1 and CDR2 are LNHNV and YYDKDF (reference sequence). The CDR3 region has the DNA TGTGCCACCAGCCTCCCAGGGGTTAGCAATCAGCCCCAGCATTTT. It specifies CATSLPGVSNQPQHF.

The rearrangement uses TRBV29-1 and TRBJ1-2, with D possibly matching TRBD1 (5 bases). Germline V gene lookup returns CDR1 SQVTM and CDR2 ANQGSEA. V was trimmed by 3 bases and J by 0 bases, leaving 11 bases between them. The CDR3 loop spans 14 amino acids. The CDR3 loop is CSVESGGTNYGYTF. Here the CDR3 DNA reads TGCAGCGTTGAGTCGGGGGGAACTAACTATGGCTACACCTTC.

The chain couples TRBV4-2 to TRBJ1-1, with D possibly TRBD1 on 5 matching bases. V lost 4 bases to trimming and J lost 1 base, with 10 bases between them. This CDR3 has 14 residues. From germline, CDR1 is LGHNA and CDR2 YNFKEQ. The CDR3 DNA is TGTGCCAGCAGCCTTACCACAGGGAACACTGAAGCTTTCTTT. Translated: CASSLTTGNTEAFF.

This rearrangement joins TRBV5-4 to TRBJ2-5, with 11 positions matching TRBD2. The ends lost 0 bases at V and 2 bases at J; junction bases unmatched: 0. The CDR3 sequence is 15 residues long. Germline V lookup: CDR1 SGHNT, CDR2 YYREEE (reference sequence). The CDR3 DNA is TGTGCCAGCAGCTTGGGACTAGCGGGACAAGAGACCCAGTACTTC. Protein sequence: CASSLGLAGQETQYF.

V gene TRBV19 combines with J gene TRBJ2-3, with D uncertain. Trimming removed 7 bases from V and 2 bases from J, with 13 bases in between. This CDR3 contains 14 residues. Per the germline V gene, CDR1 is LNHDA and CDR2 is SQIVND (reference sequence). The CDR3 sequence: CASTVDFNTDTQYF. In DNA, the CDR3 is TGTGCCAGTACGGTCGACTTTAACACAGATACGCAGTATTTT.

This chain uses TRBV19 with TRBJ2-1; 11 bases are shared with TRBD2. Losses at the gene ends were 4 bases for V and 1 base for J; bases not matched to a gene: 6. This CDR3 has 17 amino acids. The germline CDR1 and CDR2 sequences are LNHDA and SQIVND (reference sequence). The DNA for the CDR3 is TGTGCCAGTAGTAAAACTAGCGGGGGTAGGTCCTACAATGAGCAGTTCTTC. It codes for CASSKTSGGRSYNEQFF.

This clone was seen more than once but under ten times. The chain combines TRBV12-3 or TRBV12-4 with TRBJ1-5; D gene ambiguous. With 6 bases removed from V and 6 bases from J, the gap between germline ends came to 12 bases. The CDR3 extends over 13 amino acids. The DNA of the CDR3 is TGTGCCAGCAGCCTACTGGCTGGTCAGCCCCAGCATTTT. Protein sequence: CASSLLAGQPQHF.

In its sample, this clone was seen once. The chain carries TRBV18 and TRBJ1-5, with 8 nucleotides matching TRBD1. With 1 base clipped from V and 9 bases from J, the junction kept 8 bases outside the gene matches. This CDR3 is built from 15 residues. CDR1 is KGHSH and CDR2 is LQKENI in the germline V gene. The CDR3: CASSPLGQGQGPQHF. As DNA, the CDR3 is TGTGCCAGCTCACCACTTGGACAGGGCCAAGGGCCCCAGCATTTT.

The V and J genes are TRBV25-1 and TRBJ2-2, with TRBD2 matching 13 bases. This CDR3 comprises 18 residues. The V and J ends lost 0 bases and 6 bases, in that order; junction bases with no gene match: 7. Per the germline V gene, CDR1 is MGHDK and CDR2 is SYGVNS. The CDR3, as DNA: TGTGCCAGCAGTGAATATTTCACTAGCGGGAGGGCCGCCGGGGAGCTGTTTTTT. This translates into CASSEYFTSGRAAGELFF.

Turning to this clone: The identical CDR3 is also encoded by other nucleotide sequences in the sample. V gene TRBV7-8 combines with J gene TRBJ2-1, with 7 positions matching TRBD2. The CDR3 sequence is 14 residues long. The germline V gene has CDR1 SGHVS and CDR2 FQNEAQ. V shed 0 bases, J shed 4 bases, and the junction held 0 bases outside the gene matches. The CDR3 protein is CASSLAGGYNEQFF. The CDR3 DNA reads TGTGCCAGCAGCTTAGCGGGGGGGTACAATGAGCAGTTCTTC.

The chain uses TRBV15 and TRBJ1-5; 7 bases are shared with TRBD1. The CDR3 extends over 18 amino acids. Germline values: CDR1 LNHNV, CDR2 YYDKDF (reference sequence). J lost 0 bases, V lost 3 bases, and 11 bases had no gene match. In nucleotides, the CDR3 is TGTGCCACCAGCAGTCAACTTCAGGGGGGTAGTAGCAATCAGCCCCAGCATTTT. Amino acid sequence: CATSSQLQGGSSNQPQHF.

The gene calls are TRBV7-2 and TRBJ2-3; maybe TRBD2 (5 bases). From germline, CDR1 is SGHTA and CDR2 FQGNSA. V dropped 6 bases and J dropped 0 bases, with 13 bases sitting between them. The CDR3 sequence is 15 residues long. The CDR3 region is CASSNPGVSTDTQYF. The CDR3 coding sequence is TGTGCCAGCAGTAATCCCGGGGTGAGCACAGATACGCAGTATTTT. Looking up the rest from reference TRBV7-2 and TRBJ2-3 gives the full variable domain: GAGVSQSPSNKVTEKGKDVELRCDPISGHTALYWYRQSLGQGLEFLIYFQGNSAPDKSGLPSDRFSAERTGGSVSTLTIQRTQQEDSAVYLCASSNPGVSTDTQYFGPGTRLTVL.

The V gene is TRBV14, the J gene TRBJ2-7; possible D gene TRBD2, 5 bases. Germline V lookup: CDR1 SGHDN, CDR2 FVKESK. V shed 4 bases and J shed 6 bases, with 13 bases lying between them. The CDR3 is 13 residues long. The CDR3 here is CASSLTRDREQYF. The DNA of the CDR3 is TGTGCCAGCAGCCTAACTAGGGATCGCGAGCAGTACTTC. The complete variable domain, with remaining parts taken from reference TRBV14 and TRBJ2-7, reads EAGVTQFPSHSVIEKGQTVTLRCDPISGHDNLYWYRRVMGKEIKFLLHFVKESKQDESGMPNNRFLAERTGGTYSTLKVQPAELEDSGVYFCASSLTRDREQYFGPGTRLTVT.

The gene calls are TRBV30 and TRBJ1-1, with a tentative D call TRBD1 (5 bases). CDR1 and CDR2 from the germline V gene are GTSNPN and SVGIG (reference sequence). CDR3 length: 13 residues. Trimming took 0 bases from V and 6 from J, leaving 11 bases between them. CDR3 sequence reads: CAWSVGGSPEAFF. CDR3 nucleotide sequence: TGTGCCTGGAGTGTCGGGGGTTCGCCTGAAGCTTTCTTT.

The chain has TRBV5-1 and TRBJ2-3; no reliable D call. CDR3 length equals 11 residues. CDR1 is SGHRS, CDR2 YFSETQ, per germline. Trimming took 6 bases from V and 0 from J, leaving 2 bases between them. CDR3 DNA: TGCGCCAGCAAAAGCACAGATACGCAGTATTTT. This translates into CASKSTDTQYF.

V is TRBV27 and J is TRBJ2-5; 13 positions agree with TRBD2. V shed 5 bases, J shed 1 base, and the junction held 4 bases outside the gene matches. The CDR3 is made up of 16 amino acids. The germline V gene encodes CDR1 MNHEY and CDR2 SMNVEV (reference sequence). The CDR3 loop is CASSPWTSGSQETQYF. CDR3 coding DNA: TGTGCCAGCAGTCCGTGGACTAGCGGGAGCCAAGAGACCCAGTACTTC.

This clone was picked up one time. The chain combines TRBV5-6 with TRBJ1-6, with 7 bases that match TRBD1. In germline, CDR1 is SGHDT, CDR2 YYEEEE. This CDR3 is built from 16 residues. After removal of 3 bases from V and 7 bases from J, the junction contained 10 bases not matched to a gene. The CDR3 protein is CASSWEPGQANSPLHF. The CDR3 DNA sequence: TGTGCCAGCAGCTGGGAACCCGGACAGGCCAATTCACCCCTCCACTTT.